The 29 T cell receptor beta chains presented below share a single source sample, sequenced in a study of neoadjuvant anti-PD-1 for oral cavity cancer. Profiling relied on immunoSEQ multiplex PCR, and the TCRdb table lists in-frame clones only, not all of them. The sample lists about 17,000 clones, about 66% occurring once. The sequenced sample was PBMCs, obtained before nivolumab (anti-PD-1) treatment. Receptor source: a person aged 40 to 85 with oral cavity squamous cell carcinoma.

This rearrangement joins TRBV6-8 to TRBJ2-1, with D perhaps matching TRBD1 or TRBD2 (5 bases each). The V end was cut by 6 bases, the J end by 9 bases, with 42 bases between. The germline V gene has CDR1 MNHGY and CDR2 SAAAGT. CDR3 length: 22 amino acids. CDR3 region: CASSPPFTGPRTHPPNISEQFF. The CDR3 DNA reads TGTGCCAGCAGCCCTCCCTTTACGGGGCCGCGGACTCACCCGCCAAATATCAGTGAGCAGTTCTTC.

J is TRBJ1-1 and V is TRBV28; 9 positions match TRBD1. V lost 3 bases and J lost 1; bases outside the gene matches: 3. Germline V gene sequence: CDR1 MDHEN, CDR2 SYDVKM. CDR3 length: 15 residues. The CDR3 reads CASSFTGGANTEAFF. CDR3 bases: TGTGCCAGCAGTTTCACAGGGGGCGCGAACACTGAAGCTTTCTTT.

This clone was seen a handful of times. As DNA, the CDR3 is TGCGCCAGCAGCTTTCAGGGGGATGACTACACCTTC. The encoded protein is CASSFQGDDYTF. The J gene is TRBJ1-2, the V gene TRBV5-1, with 7 bases aligning to TRBD1. Trimming removed 2 bases from V and 10 bases from J; junction bases left unmatched: 5. The CDR3 sequence is 12 residues long. Looked up from germline, CDR1 is SGHRS and CDR2 is YFSETQ.

The chain combines TRBV5-1 with TRBJ1-4; D not certain. The ends were cut back, 0 bases at V and 3 bases at J, with 3 bases in the middle. CDR1 and CDR2 (germline): SGHRS, YFSETQ. This CDR3 contains 13 residues. CDR3 loop: CASSLESNEKLFF. The CDR3 DNA is TGCGCCAGCAGCTTGGAATCTAATGAAAAACTGTTTTTT.

The gene calls are TRBV5-1 and TRBJ2-6; 7 bases align to TRBD1. CDR3 length: 18 amino acids. The germline V gene encodes CDR1 SGHRS and CDR2 YFSETQ. V was clipped by 0 bases and J by 3 bases; unmatched bases: 9. CDR3 amino acids: CASSLGVIGGGGANVLTF. CDR3 sequence (DNA): TGCGCCAGCAGCTTGGGTGTAATAGGGGGCGGTGGGGCCAACGTCCTGACTTTC.

This chain connects TRBV5-4 to TRBJ1-2; D is unclear. V was trimmed by 1 base and J by 2 bases, leaving 9 bases between them. Germline V CDR1 and CDR2: SGHNT, YYREEE (reference sequence). The CDR3 sequence is 14 residues long. The CDR3 spells CASSLSGPNYGYTF. DNA for the CDR3: TGTGCCAGCAGCTTGTCAGGTCCGAACTATGGCTACACCTTC.

The chain is built from TRBV6-1 and TRBJ2-7, with unresolved D. Germline CDR1 MNHNS, CDR2 SASEGT. The CDR3 contains 13 residues. V was trimmed by 3 bases and J by 3 bases, leaving 9 bases between them. The CDR3, as DNA: TGTGCCAGCAGTGAGTACCCCAACTACGAGCAGTACTTC. This sequence encodes CASSEYPNYEQYF.

The chain couples TRBV6-6 to TRBJ1-5; weak D call: TRBD1 (5 bases). V was trimmed by 3 bases and J by 6 bases, leaving 12 bases between them. The CDR3 loop spans 14 amino acids. Germline V gene lookup returns CDR1 MNHNY and CDR2 SVGAGI (reference sequence). In nucleotides, the CDR3 is TGTGCCAGCAGTTATTGGGGTCAGGGTCAGCCCCAGCATTTT. It encodes CASSYWGQGQPQHF.

CDR3 nucleotide sequence: TGTGCCAGCAGCCCTAGCGGGAGCAACGAGCAGTACTTC. Translating it yields CASSPSGSNEQYF. The chain couples TRBV7-6 to TRBJ2-7, with 10 bases identical to TRBD2. Germline V gene data show CDR1 as SGHVS and CDR2 as FNYEAQ. The CDR3 loop spans 13 amino acids. J gave up 5 bases and V 5 bases, and 3 bases lay outside the gene matches.

The gene calls are TRBV25-1 and TRBJ1-4; a weak D match, TRBD1 (6 bases). The CDR3 spans 15 residues. The V end lost 3 bases, the J end lost 8 bases, and 16 bases lay between the germline ends. CDR1 and CDR2 (germline): MGHDK, SYGVNS. CDR3 sequence: CASSDPYREGEKLFF. Here the CDR3 DNA reads TGTGCCAGCAGTGACCCTTACAGGGAAGGCGAAAAACTGTTTTTT.

This clone was seen a few times. The genes are TRBV19 and TRBJ2-7; D unclear. Germline lookup yields CDR1 LNHDA and CDR2 SQIVND (reference sequence). This CDR3 region has 12 residues. V shed 5 bases and J shed 3 bases, with 8 bases lying between them. CDR3 in amino acids: CASSAYSYEQYF. Written as DNA, the CDR3 is TGTGCCAGTAGTGCTTACAGCTACGAGCAGTACTTC.

This rearrangement joins TRBV4-1 to TRBJ2-5; 10 bases map to TRBD2. Near its end, the DNA agrees better with TRBJ2-7, so the J call may be wrong. The CDR3 covers 15 residues. Germline assignment: CDR1 MGHRA and CDR2 YSYEKL. This CDR3 reads CASSQTGTSAYEQYF. CDR3 DNA: TGCGCCAGCAGCCAAACCGGGACTAGCGCCTACGAGCAGTACTTC.

The V call is TRBV6-5, the J call TRBJ2-5; weak D call: TRBD1 (6 bases). V was trimmed by 0 bases and J by 1 base, leaving 9 bases between them. This CDR3 has 15 residues. The V gene's germline CDR1 is MNHEY and CDR2 SVGAGI. The CDR3 loop is CASSYSGQTQETQYF. In DNA form, the CDR3 reads TGTGCCAGCAGTTACTCTGGACAGACCCAAGAGACCCAGTACTTC.

The chain has TRBV10-2 and TRBJ2-2; D call uncertain. The CDR3 is made up of 15 amino acids. The V end was cut by 4 bases, the J end by 0 bases, with 9 bases between. Germline-derived CDR1 and CDR2 are WSHSY and SAAADI. The CDR3 nucleotides read TGCGCCAGCAGTGGACCGTTCGCGAACACCGGGGAGCTGTTTTTT. It specifies CASSGPFANTGELFF.

A few counts support this clone. The chain uses TRBV7-9 and TRBJ2-5; TRBD1 or TRBD2 may be the D gene (5 bases each). The CDR3 consists of 16 residues. Per the germline V gene, CDR1 is SEHNR and CDR2 is FQNEAQ (reference sequence). V lost 6 bases, J lost 2 bases, and 19 bases lay in between. DNA for the CDR3: TGTGCCAGCAGTATATCCGGGACCCACCCGCAAGAGACCCAGTACTTC. Amino acid sequence: CASSISGTHPQETQYF.

The chain combines TRBV11-2 with TRBJ1-1, with D tentatively TRBD1 (5 bases). This CDR3 is built from 15 residues. Trimming shortened V by 2 bases and J by 1 base, and 11 bases separated the two germline ends. From germline, CDR1 is SGHAT and CDR2 FQNNGV. The CDR3 region has the DNA TGTGCCAGCAGCTTATGGGACGGAAGGAACACTGAAGCTTTCTTT. It specifies CASSLWDGRNTEAFF.

The chain couples TRBV29-1 to TRBJ2-2; D is ambiguous. CDR1 and CDR2 from the germline V gene are SQVTM and ANQGSEA. The CDR3 extends over 12 amino acids. Trimming stripped 5 bases from V and 5 bases from J, with 9 bases between. The CDR3 DNA is TGCAGCGTTAGTATTGCAACCGGGGAGCTGTTTTTT. It yields the protein CSVSIATGELFF.

This chain links TRBV6-5 with TRBJ2-2, with D possibly matching TRBD1 (5 bases). V dropped 2 bases and J dropped 3 bases, with 7 bases sitting between them. CDR1 MNHEY and CDR2 SVGAGI come from the germline V gene. The CDR3 length is 14 residues. The CDR3 sequence: CASSYGHHTGELFF. DNA for the CDR3: TGTGCCAGCAGTTACGGACACCACACCGGGGAGCTGTTTTTT.

The rearrangement uses TRBV5-1 and TRBJ2-2, with TRBD1 as a possible D gene (6 bases). V was shortened by 6 bases and J by 3 bases, with 9 bases between the two germline ends. Germline CDR1 and CDR2: SGHRS and YFSETQ. The CDR3 loop spans 13 amino acids. CDR3 region: CASNRVDTGELFF. For the CDR3, the DNA is TGCGCCAGCAACAGGGTGGACACCGGGGAGCTGTTTTTT.

V gene TRBV5-1 combines with J gene TRBJ2-2; D is perhaps TRBD1 (6 bases). Looked up from germline, CDR1 is SGHRS and CDR2 is YFSETQ. The CDR3 loop spans 15 amino acids. Trimming removed 4 bases from V and 6 bases from J, with 16 bases in between. The CDR3: CASSQTQGFAGELFF. DNA for the CDR3: TGCGCCAGCAGCCAGACGCAGGGGTTCGCCGGGGAGCTGTTTTTT.

This chain uses TRBV9 with TRBJ2-3; 7 bases map to TRBD2. The ends lost 4 bases at V and 1 base at J; junction bases unmatched: 9. The CDR3 is made up of 16 amino acids. From germline, CDR1 is SGDLS and CDR2 YYNGEE. The CDR3 loop reads CASSLAGVAGTDTQYF. CDR3 in DNA: TGTGCCAGCAGCCTCGCGGGAGTAGCGGGCACAGATACGCAGTATTTT.

V and J are TRBV7-3 and TRBJ2-1, with 12 bases that match TRBD2. After removal of 5 bases from V and 5 bases from J, the junction contained 4 bases not matched to a gene. The CDR3 contains 15 residues. CDR1 SGHTA and CDR2 FQGTGA come from the germline V gene. The CDR3 sequence: CASSPGTSGHNEQFF. The CDR3 DNA sequence: TGTGCCAGCAGCCCCGGGACTAGCGGGCACAATGAGCAGTTCTTC.

There are a few counts of this clone. CDR3 coding DNA: TGTGCCAGCAGTGAGGGGGGGGCTCAGCCCCAGCATTTT. Translation: CASSEGGAQPQHF. The gene calls are TRBV2 and TRBJ1-5, with D perhaps matching TRBD1 (6 bases). Germline assignment: CDR1 SNHLY and CDR2 FYNNEI. Trimming left V 3 bases short and J 6 bases short, with 9 bases between. The CDR3 extends over 13 amino acids.

The rearrangement uses TRBV19 and TRBJ2-1; 9 nucleotides match TRBD2. The CDR3 has 16 amino acids. The J segment lost 5 bases and the V segment lost 1 base, leaving 6 bases of the junction unmatched. CDR1 is LNHDA and CDR2 is SQIVND in the germline V gene (reference sequence). CDR3 region: CASSIGAASGNNEQFF. The CDR3 region has the DNA TGTGCCAGTAGTATAGGTGCGGCTAGCGGGAACAATGAGCAGTTCTTC.

The chain couples TRBV5-1 to TRBJ2-2; TRBD2 agrees at 9 bases. Germline V gene data show CDR1 as SGHRS and CDR2 as YFSETQ. The CDR3 runs to 15 residues. The junction had 5 bases not matched to a gene; V was cut back by 2 bases and J by 6 bases. The CDR3 bases are TGCGCCAGCAGCTTCTCTAGCGGGGTCCCCGGGGAGCTGTTTTTT. As protein: CASSFSSGVPGELFF.

The CDR3 sequence is CAWSETGGVGEQYF. The CDR3, as DNA: TGTGCCTGGAGTGAGACAGGGGGCGTCGGCGAGCAGTACTTC. V usage is TRBV30 and J usage is TRBJ2-7, with TRBD1 matching over 10 bases. Germline V gene lookup returns CDR1 GTSNPN and CDR2 SVGIG (reference sequence). V was pared by 1 base and J by 6 bases, with 6 bases of the junction left unmatched. The CDR3 extends over 14 amino acids.

DNA for the CDR3: TGTGCCAGTTCCGGGACAGGTGACTATCAGCCCCAGCATTTT. It specifies CASSGTGDYQPQHF. V gene TRBV19 combines with J gene TRBJ1-5, with 8 bases matching TRBD1. The CDR3 length is 14 residues. V lost 8 bases to trimming and J lost 5 bases; unmatched junction nucleotides: 8. Germline V CDR1 and CDR2: LNHDA, SQIVND (reference sequence).

V and J are TRBV11-1 and TRBJ2-3; 8 bases align to TRBD1. The CDR3 covers 15 residues. The J segment lost 5 bases and the V segment lost 2 bases, leaving 6 bases of the junction unmatched. Germline loops: CDR1 SGHAT, CDR2 FQDESV (reference sequence). The CDR3 bases are TGTGCCAGCAGCTTACGGCAGGGGGCGGAAGATACGCAGTATTTT. Residues: CASSLRQGAEDTQYF. Filled out from reference TRBV11-1 and TRBJ2-3, the complete variable domain reads EAEVAQSPRYKITEKSQAVAFWCDPISGHATLYWYRQILGQGPELLVQFQDESVVDDSQLPKDRFSAERLKGVDSTLKIQPAELGDSAMYLCASSLRQGAEDTQYFGPGTRLTVL.

J is TRBJ2-5 and V is TRBV5-1, with unresolved D. The CDR3 is made up of 13 amino acids. The V end lost 5 bases, the J end lost 2 bases, and 10 bases lay between the germline ends. Germline CDR1 reads SGHRS; CDR2 reads YFSETQ. CDR3 in amino acids: CASSIHVQETQYF. The DNA of the CDR3 is TGCGCCAGCAGTATACATGTTCAAGAGACCCAGTACTTC. The entire variable domain, with the rest obtained from reference TRBV5-1 and TRBJ2-5, is as follows: KAGVTQTPRYLIKTRGQQVTLSCSPISGHRSVSWYQQTPGQGLQFLFEYFSETQRNKGNFPGRFSGRQFSNSRSEMNVSTLELGDSALYLCASSIHVQETQYFGPGTRLLVL.